Below are 2 T cell receptor beta chains sequenced from a single sample in a study of blood T cell repertoires in COVID-19. Profiling relied on immunoSEQ multiplex PCR, and the TCRdb table lists in-frame clones only, not all of them. The repertoire holds over 85,000 clones, just under 90% seen once, with about 16% in the top ten. The specimen was peripheral blood. These receptors came from a human donor in a cohort sampled during active COVID-19.

V usage is TRBV27 and J usage is TRBJ2-7; D is undetermined. CDR1 is MNHEY, CDR2 SMNVEV, per germline (reference sequence). This CDR3 is 14 amino acids long. V lost 3 bases to trimming and J lost 2 bases, with 11 bases between them. The CDR3, as DNA: TGTGCCAGCAGTTTTGGGTCAGACACCTACGAGCAGTACTTC. Its translation is CASSFGSDTYEQYF.

V usage is TRBV3-1 (or the pseudogene TRBV3-2) and J usage is TRBJ1-2, with D unclear. V gave up 5 bases and J gave up 7 bases, with 14 bases separating them. The CDR3 runs 13 residues. The germline CDR1 and CDR2 sequences are LGHDT and YNNKEL (reference sequence). The CDR3 region is CASSDPGRGGYTF. DNA of the CDR3: TGTGCCAGCAGCGACCCGGGGAGAGGTGGCTACACCTTC.